This T cell receptor beta chain was identified in a study of human T cells and chemical hapten exposure. There are 13 residues in the CDR3. CDR1 and CDR2 (germline): LGHNA, YNFKEQ. The V end lost 0 bases, the J end lost 7 bases, and 4 bases lay between the germline ends. Time point of the sample: patch test 3, about 24 weeks after DPC sensitization. Indicated treatment: therapeutic diphenylcyclopropenone sensitization with weekly scalp DPC. Alopecia patients between 18 and 70 years old and suitable for DPC were used as donors. TCRdb processed the RACE reads anew with MiXCR; each CDR3 protein has one entry. The table includes 100,000 to 120,000 distinct CDR3 sequences, roughly a third detected once.

Sequencing was performed on whole blood, taken in connection with sensitization to the hapten diphenylcyclopropenone (DPC). This chain joins TRBV4-2 and TRBJ1-6; the D is unclear. The TCR was taken from a man aged 35 to 55 with alopecia areata. Some clones in this sample may be carry-over from other donors' samples. CDR3 residues: CASSQESNSPLHF. Written as DNA, the CDR3 is TGTGCCAGCAGCCAAGAGTCGAATTCACCCCTCCACTTT.